The entry below describes one TCR beta chain. Participant-given clinical history determined each cohort assignment. Each recovered donor of Cohort 3 presented with two negative PCRs, clearance, or symptom resolution. The sample comes from a study of blood T cell repertoires in COVID-19. Study-level background: Acute and convalescent COVID-19 samples came from the United States, Italy and Spain. PBMCs, B-cell-depleted T cells, or T cells were the source of the cDNA or gDNA that made up the material.

Trimming took off 4 bases at V and 4 bases at J, with 16 bases between the two ends. Germline CDR1 is GTSNPN and CDR2 is SVGIG (reference sequence). The CDR3 has 15 amino acids. Assay: immunoSEQ multiplex PCR; the TCRdb copy retains only in-frame clones and omits some. The sample consists of around 310,000 clones, under 90% of them appearing once. Sequenced input: PBMCs or T cells enriched from blood (not recorded which). The receptor's source is a woman aged 30 to 39 who had recovered from COVID-19. The V call is TRBV30, the J call TRBJ1-4, with D tentatively TRBD1 (5 bases). The CDR3 DNA reads as TGTGCCTGGACCCCCACAGGAAGGCTTAATGAAAAACTGTTTTTT. Translated: CAWTPTGRLNEKLFF.